The subject of this entry is one T cell receptor beta chain. Clones were read by immunoSEQ multiplex PCR, and TCRdb kept only the in-frame ones, dropping some. The sample lists around 64,000 clones, about 74% seen once, with less than 8% in the top ten. The data derive from a study of radiation and T cells in renal cell carcinoma. CDR1 is SGHDT and CDR2 is YYEEEE in the germline V gene. The V and J ends lost 4 bases and 2 bases, in that order; junction bases with no gene match: 8. The CDR3 totals 16 residues. The time point: blood 4 weeks post-SBRT, at nephrectomy. Treatment given: 15 Gy SBRT to primary tumor, nephrectomy 4 weeks later. Nephrectomy followed 15 Gy stereotactic body radiation by 4 weeks.

This clonotype originated in a man in his 60s with renal cell carcinoma. The V gene is TRBV5-6, the J gene TRBJ2-3; TRBD2 matches at 9 bases. This specimen consisted of blood, obtained from a patient whose treatment included radiotherapy and nephrectomy. CDR3 loop: CASSPNLAGNTDTQYF. CDR3 bases: TGTGCCAGCAGCCCGAACCTAGCGGGGAACACAGATACGCAGTATTTT.